Given below is one TCR beta chain in context. CDR1 and CDR2 from the germline V gene are SGHNT and YYREEE (reference sequence). The CDR3 extends over 14 amino acids. V dropped 4 bases and J dropped 6; count of bases not matched to a gene: 4. The sample is drawn from a study of blood T cell repertoires in COVID-19. Across the study: The study drew acute and convalescent COVID-19 samples from the United States, Italy and Spain.

In the original analysis: How many nucleated cells were present was estimated from reference gene primer amplification. Data came from immunoSEQ multiplex PCR; TCRdb stores just in-frame clones and leaves some out. Clone size and the V and J calls come from that table; the DNA yielded D and trimming. The data show 53,000 or so clones, approximately 80% seen once. Sequencing was performed on peripheral blood. This chain connects TRBV5-4 to TRBJ2-7; TRBD2 matches at 13 bases. This clonotype was sampled from a man over 45 with active or convalescent COVID-19. In DNA form, the CDR3 reads TGTGCCAGCAGCACTAGCGGGGGGGCATCCGAGCAGTACTTC. Translated, it gives CASSTSGGASEQYF.